Following are 13 T cell receptor beta chains from one sample sequenced in a study of blood T cell repertoires in COVID-19 (dated by TCRdb to between 2020 and 2021). Receptor amplification or capture employed the immunoSEQ multiplex PCR assay. Here the immuneACCESS table is served through TCRdb, limited to in-frame sequences with V and J called. Missing clones are a known gap in these copies; in checked studies unresolved V genes cover under half, and the rest lacks a known reason. Counted in this sample were more than 200,000 clones; approximately 87% of them appeared once. 2% to 3% of the sample rests with the top ten. Sequenced sample: peripheral blood. Every receptor here comes from a woman aged 70 to 79 with active or convalescent COVID-19.

The gene calls are TRBV2 and TRBJ2-5, with no clear D. The CDR3 runs 12 residues. Trimming shortened V by 8 bases and J by 2 bases, and 9 bases separated the two germline ends. Germline V gene lookup returns CDR1 SNHLY and CDR2 FYNNEI. CDR3 bases: TGTGCCAGCGGCCGGCGGCAAGAGACCCAGTACTTC. This sequence encodes CASGRRQETQYF.

The CDR3 coding sequence is TGTGCCAGCAGCCTAAGACTAGTCCGGAGCTCCTACAATGAGCAGTTCTTC. It specifies CASSLRLVRSSYNEQFF. The V gene is TRBV11-2, the J gene TRBJ2-1; D possibly corresponds to TRBD2 (6 bases). V lost 5 bases and J lost 0, with 17 bases in between. Per the germline V gene, CDR1 is SGHAT and CDR2 is FQNNGV. The CDR3 sequence is 17 residues long.

This clone was seen a few times. The chain recombines TRBV20-1 with TRBJ1-5; D gene ambiguous. The CDR3 totals 14 residues. The V gene's germline CDR1 is DFQATT and CDR2 SNEGSKA (reference sequence). The V gene lost 3 bases and the J gene lost 2 bases, with 11 bases spanning the gap. The CDR3, as DNA: TGCAGTGCTAGTAGGGAGGAGGGCAATCAGCCCCAGCATTTT. Translating gives CSASREEGNQPQHF.

This rearrangement joins TRBV7-2 to TRBJ1-5, with D unresolved. The CDR3 loop spans 16 amino acids. Germline V gene lookup returns CDR1 SGHTA and CDR2 FQGNSA. Trimming cost V 3 bases and J 3 bases, with 15 bases left between them. The CDR3 loop reads CASSLGGPQINQPQHF. The CDR3 bases are TGTGCCAGCAGCTTGGGCGGGCCGCAAATCAATCAGCCCCAGCATTTT.

The chain joins TRBV7-2 to TRBJ1-4; D is uncertain. Germline CDR1 and CDR2: SGHTA and FQGNSA. The CDR3 contains 13 residues. Trimming took 10 bases from V and 11 from J, leaving 20 bases between them. CDR3: CATRPGGGRKLFF. CDR3 sequence (DNA): TGTGCCACCCGCCCAGGAGGAGGAAGGAAACTGTTTTTT.

This clone has a handful of counts. This chain connects TRBV28 to TRBJ2-7; TRBD2 matches 9 bases. The length of the CDR3 is 14 residues. V shed 6 bases and J 3 bases; nucleotides not matched to a gene: 6. In germline, CDR1 is MDHEN, CDR2 SYDVKM. The DNA of the CDR3 is TGTGCCAGCAGGGAGGCTAGCGGGAACTACGAGCAGTACTTC. Its protein product is CASREASGNYEQYF.

This rearrangement joins TRBV18 to TRBJ1-2; 7 bases line up with TRBD1. With V trimmed by 3 bases and J by 8 bases, 12 bases remained unmatched. The CDR3 has 15 residues. Germline values: CDR1 KGHSH, CDR2 LQKENI. CDR3 sequence (DNA): TGTGCCAGCTCACCCCGAACAGGGGATAGTGGCGGCTACACCTTC. Residues: CASSPRTGDSGGYTF.

This clone was seen a few times. This chain links TRBV7-9 with TRBJ1-5; D not certain. V lost 5 bases to trimming and J lost 4 bases, with 9 bases between them. The CDR3 extends over 13 amino acids. CDR1 and CDR2 (germline): SEHNR, FQNEAQ (reference sequence). The CDR3 protein is CASSSSANQPQHF. CDR3 coding DNA: TGTGCCAGCAGCAGCAGCGCTAATCAGCCCCAGCATTTT.

The J gene is TRBJ1-1, the V gene TRBV28; a weak D match, TRBD1 (5 bases). From germline, CDR1 is MDHEN and CDR2 SYDVKM. Trimming stripped 6 bases from V and 5 bases from J, with 19 bases between. The CDR3 has 15 amino acids. CDR3 nucleotide sequence: TGTGCCAGCAGACCCTCGGGGGAGGGGCCGACTGAAGCTTTCTTT. Its translation is CASRPSGEGPTEAFF.

This clone was counted a few times. V is TRBV18 and J is TRBJ2-7, with D perhaps TRBD1 (6 bases). This CDR3 has 12 amino acids. V was pared by 6 bases and J by 7 bases, with 13 bases between. CDR1 is KGHSH and CDR2 is LQKENI in the germline V gene. This CDR3 reads CASSLSGEEQYF. The CDR3 DNA follows: TGTGCCAGCTCTCTTTCAGGGGAGGAGCAGTACTTC.

This clone was recorded once. This CDR3 reads CASSLGVRRREETQYF. In DNA, the CDR3 is TGCGCCAGCAGCTTGGGGGTCCGCCGAAGGGAGGAGACCCAGTACTTC. This chain connects TRBV5-1 to TRBJ2-5; the D gene is possibly TRBD2 (5 bases). V was clipped by 0 bases and J by 5 bases, with 17 bases between them. Germline V CDR1 and CDR2: SGHRS, YFSETQ. CDR3 size: 16 residues.

This clone was seen once. This chain connects TRBV28 to TRBJ2-7; perhaps TRBD2 as D (6 bases). This CDR3 spans 12 amino acids. V lost 6 bases to trimming and J lost 3 bases, with 9 bases between them. Per germline, CDR1 MDHEN and CDR2 SYDVKM. The CDR3 loop is CASRWGLYEQYF. The CDR3 DNA follows: TGTGCCAGCAGATGGGGACTCTACGAGCAGTACTTC.

The genes are TRBV6-5 and TRBJ1-3, with D perhaps TRBD1 (6 bases). The germline gives CDR1 MNHEY, CDR2 SVGAGI. Trimming stripped 0 bases from V and 4 bases from J, with 10 bases between. This CDR3 is built from 15 residues. CDR3 DNA sequence: TGTGCCAGCAGTTACTCATCAGGGGTAGGAAACACCATATATTTT. Amino acid sequence: CASSYSSGVGNTIYF.